The 5 T cell receptor beta chains below all came from one sample that was sequenced in a study of low-dose radiotherapy and immunotherapy resistance in tumors. TRAV and TRBV primers primed cDNA for both TCRalpha and TCRbeta. With a V-primer adapter and a constant-region primer, TCRs were amplified for about 22 PCR cycles. A single record per CDR3 protein comes from TCRdb applying MiXCR to the reads. The sample consists of about 84,000 distinct CDR3 sequences, around 17% of them appearing once. Noted time point: after trial treatment. This sample's treatment: LDRT plus nivolumab, ipilimumab, low-dose cyclophosphamide and aspirin (RACIN trial). Sequenced material: PBMCs, taken after low-dose radiotherapy plus immunotherapy. These receptors were obtained from a male donor with prostate cancer.

This clonotype has just a few counts. The chain employs TRBV7-2 and TRBJ2-5, with 7 nucleotides matching TRBD2. CDR1 SGHTA and CDR2 FQGNSA come from the germline V gene. The CDR3 totals 17 residues. V lost 2 bases to trimming and J lost 4 bases; unmatched junction nucleotides: 13. The CDR3, as DNA: TGTGCCAGCAGCTTATTGGGAGGGGTTGGATCCGCAGAGACCCAGTACTTC. The encoded protein is CASSLLGGVGSAETQYF.

This clonotype was picked up many times. This sequence joins TRBV24-1 and TRBJ1-1, with D perhaps matching TRBD1 (5 bases). The CDR3 runs to 13 residues. Per germline, CDR1 KGHDR and CDR2 SFDVKD. The V gene lost 7 bases and the J gene lost 4 bases, with 12 bases spanning the gap. The DNA of the CDR3 is TGTGCCACCAGCAGGGAGTTGGGCACTGAAGCTTTCTTT. Translation gives CATSRELGTEAFF.

This clonotype came up many times. CDR3 DNA: TGCAGTGCTAGAGGTATACTAGCGGGGCTAAACAATGAGCAGTTCTTC. It yields the protein CSARGILAGLNNEQFF. The rearrangement uses TRBV20-1 and TRBJ2-1; the match to TRBD2 covers 10 bases. Per the germline V gene, CDR1 is DFQATT and CDR2 is SNEGSKA (reference sequence). The CDR3 consists of 16 residues. Losses at the gene ends were 1 base for V and 5 bases for J; bases not matched to a gene: 8.

This clonotype was seen many times. This sequence joins TRBV29-1 and TRBJ2-5; D remains ambiguous. The CDR3 sequence is 12 residues long. V gave up 4 bases and J gave up 1 base, with 7 bases separating them. The germline V gene has CDR1 SQVTM and CDR2 ANQGSEA. CDR3 amino acids: CSVGTPQETQYF. Here the CDR3 DNA reads TGCAGCGTTGGGACGCCCCAAGAGACCCAGTACTTC.

This clonotype appeared once. A read error is possible here, since a much larger clone lies one base away. The V call is TRBV6-2 or TRBV6-3, the J call TRBJ2-1; the D gene is possibly TRBD2 (6 bases). CDR3 size: 17 residues. Trimming left V 5 bases short and J 13 bases short, with 30 bases between. The germline CDR1 and CDR2 sequences are MNHEY and SVGEGT. Written as DNA, the CDR3 is TGTGCCAGCAGTAACCCGTCGACTAGGCGTAATGGGGAGACCCAGTTCTTC. Translated: CASSNPSTRRNGETQFF.